This T cell receptor beta chain was recorded in a study of breast tumors, draining lymph nodes, adjacent tissues (dated by TCRdb to the mid-2010s). About the investigation overall: TCR beta repertoires were compared across tumor, adjacent nontumor tissue and axillary lymph nodes obtained from breast cancer patients. The study was designed to assess the relationships and possible T-cell exchange between tumor, surrounding tissue and draining lymph node repertoires in human breast cancer. Points the paper makes about the study in general: Rather than being directly demonstrated, the conclusion that tumor T cells originate in lymph nodes was presented as consistent with a hypothesis. The similarity between tumor and nontumor tissue repertoires was significantly greater in luminal-like breast cancer than in basal-like breast cancer. A scenario in which most tumor T cells derive from the lymph node and then expand within tumor tissue was judged to be consistent with the data. Tumor T-cell repertoires showed less diversity than lymph node repertoires and more diversity than nontumor tissue repertoires, and tumor T-cell repertoires showed preferential V and J gene usage.

The sample was run on an Illumina HiSeq 2000. TCR beta chain libraries were generated through multiplex PCR amplification. The amplified TCR beta chain products were analyzed by high-throughput sequencing. Using fastp trimming at Q25 and MiXCR clonotype assembly, TCRdb reanalyzed the public sequencing data and kept in-frame beta chains. Rows are unified per CDR3 protein, each entry keeping the most common DNA and genes. The sample yields 130,000 or so distinct CDR3 sequences; about 30% were counted once. Around 2.5% of the sample lies in the top ten. Lymph node samples came from the axillary draining lymph nodes of breast cancer patients. CDR1 and CDR2 were assigned from the germline V gene as MNHGY and SVAAGI. V is cut back by 10 bases and J by 5 bases, with 11 bases in the junction unmatched. There are 14 amino acids in the CDR3, from cysteine to phenylalanine inclusive. The DNA shown is the 42-base CDR3, in frame from base 1.

This clonotype was counted ten times or more. Its antigen is not yet known. Per-base quality was not reported, and no clone a single base away is much larger than it. The sequence derives from a female donor with breast cancer. Some clones in this sample may be carry-over from other donors' samples. This chain joins TRBV6-9 to TRBJ2-1; TRBD2 lines up with 7 middle nucleotides. Sequenced sample: axillary lymph node tissue. Read as DNA, the sequence is TGTGCCACCGACCGCGCGGGGGACCACAATGAGCAGTTCTTC. Its coded protein is CATDRAGDHNEQFF.